The 2 T cell receptor beta chains below come from one sample, sequenced in a study of cytomegalovirus exposure and HLA in healthy donors. The PCR had 60 Vbeta and 13 Jbeta primers. Sequencing used immunoSEQ multiplex PCR; TCRdb keeps in-frame clones, though not all of them. The top ten clones hold under 5% of a sample with more than 85,000 clones, 75% to 85% of them seen once. The source material was PBMCs. The receptors here all came from a female donor in good health and CMV-seropositive.

The rearrangement uses TRBV27 and TRBJ2-1; D ambiguous. Trimming pared 2 bases from V and 0 bases from J, leaving 11 bases between. The V gene's germline CDR1 is MNHEY and CDR2 SMNVEV (reference sequence). The CDR3 contains 16 residues. The CDR3 nucleotides read TGTGCCAGCAGTTTAATGCCAGGCCTCTCCTACAATGAGCAGTTCTTC. It is translated as CASSLMPGLSYNEQFF.

V and J are TRBV4-1 and TRBJ2-3; unclear D gene. Germline V gene lookup returns CDR1 MGHRA and CDR2 YSYEKL. V lost 4 bases and J 2 bases, leaving 7 bases between the germline ends. The CDR3 totals 13 residues. This CDR3 reads CASSPPLTDTQYF. In DNA, the CDR3 is TGCGCCAGCAGCCCCCCACTCACAGATACGCAGTATTTT.